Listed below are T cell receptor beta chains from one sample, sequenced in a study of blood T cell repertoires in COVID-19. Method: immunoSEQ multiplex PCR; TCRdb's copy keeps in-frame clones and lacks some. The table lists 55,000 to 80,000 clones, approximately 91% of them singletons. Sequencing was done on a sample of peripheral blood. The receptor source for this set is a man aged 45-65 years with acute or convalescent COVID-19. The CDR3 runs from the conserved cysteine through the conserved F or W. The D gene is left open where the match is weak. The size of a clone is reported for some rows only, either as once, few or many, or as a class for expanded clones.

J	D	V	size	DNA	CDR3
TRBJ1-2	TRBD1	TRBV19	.	TGTGCCAGTAGCAAGGGACAGGGGGCGGTTGGCTACACCTTC	CASSKGQGAVGYTF
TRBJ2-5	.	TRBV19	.	TGTGCCAGTAGTGTTTCACGGCCCGCCCAGGCCCAGTACTTC	CASSVSRPAQAQYF
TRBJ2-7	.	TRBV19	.	TGTGCCAGTAGTATTGGGGGGGCTCCGACCTACGAGCAGTACTTC	CASSIGGAPTYEQYF
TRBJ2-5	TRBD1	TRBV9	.	TGTGCCAGCAGCCCGGGACAGGGGCAAGAGACCCAGTACTTC	CASSPGQGQETQYF
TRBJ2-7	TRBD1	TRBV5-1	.	TGCGCCAGCAGCTTTACCGGGACAGGGGGCGACGAGCAGTACTTC	CASSFTGTGGDEQYF
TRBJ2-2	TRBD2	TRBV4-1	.	TGCGCCAGCAGCCAGTTCTACCTAGCGGGGAACACCGGGGAGCTGTTTTTT	CASSQFYLAGNTGELFF
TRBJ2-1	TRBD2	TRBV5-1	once	TGCGCCAGCAGCTTAAGAAGCGGGGGAGGAAACAATGAGCAGTTCTTC	CASSLRSGGGNNEQFF
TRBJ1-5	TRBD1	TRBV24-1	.	TGTGCCACCAGTGATCTAGGACAGGTAGCTAATCAGCCCCAGCATTTT	CATSDLGQVANQPQHF
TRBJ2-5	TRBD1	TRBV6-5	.	TGTGCCAGCATTGGGGGGGGACAGGGAAAAGAGACCCAGTACTTC	CASIGGGQGKETQYF
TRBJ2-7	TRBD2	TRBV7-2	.	TGTGCCAGCAGCTTAGTCACTAGCGGGGCCTACGAGCAGTACTTC	CASSLVTSGAYEQYF
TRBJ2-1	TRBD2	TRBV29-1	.	TGCAGCGTCCGACTAGCGGGGGGCCCCGGAGAGCAGTTCTTC	CSVRLAGGPGEQFF
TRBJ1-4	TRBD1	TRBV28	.	TGTGCCAGCAGTTTATACAGGGGAGCAACTAATGAAAAACTGTTTTTT	CASSLYRGATNEKLFF
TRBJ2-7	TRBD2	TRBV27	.	TGTGCCAGCAGTTTCTGGGAGGGCTCCGAGCAGTACTTC	CASSFWEGSEQYF
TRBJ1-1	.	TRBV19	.	TGTGCCAGTAGTGTCCAGGGTAGGACTGAAGCTTTCTTT	CASSVQGRTEAFF
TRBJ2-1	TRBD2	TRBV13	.	TGTGCCAGCAGCGCCGTTAGCGGGAGCTCCTACAATGAGCAGTTCTTC	CASSAVSGSSYNEQFF
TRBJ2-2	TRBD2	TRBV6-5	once	TGTGCCAGCAGTTACTCAGGCCTAGCGGTGACCGGGGAGCTGTTTTTT	CASSYSGLAVTGELFF
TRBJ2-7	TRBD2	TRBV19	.	TGTGCCAGTAGCCCCACGGGGGGGTCCGAGCAGTACTTC	CASSPTGGSEQYF
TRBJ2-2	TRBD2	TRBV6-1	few	TGTGCCAGCAGTGAAGACTTGTGGGACTACAACACCGGGGAGCTGTTTTTT	CASSEDLWDYNTGELFF
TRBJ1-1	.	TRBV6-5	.	TGTGCCAGCAGTTACTCGCGGCAGGGCTCTGAAGCTTTCTTT	CASSYSRQGSEAFF
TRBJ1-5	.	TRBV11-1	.	TGTGCCAGCAGCTTGGCCGGGGTAGAGCCCCAGCATTTT	CASSLAGVEPQHF
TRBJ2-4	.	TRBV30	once	TGTGCCTGGAGTGGTCGGGCCAAAAACATTCAGTACTTC	CAWSGRAKNIQYF
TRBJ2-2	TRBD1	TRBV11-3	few	TGTGCCAGCACCGAGTCAGGGGGCGGGGAGCTGTTTTTT	CASTESGGGELFF
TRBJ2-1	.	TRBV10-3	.	TGTGCCATCAGCCAGTCTAGCGCCTACAATGAGCAGTTCTTC	CAISQSSAYNEQFF
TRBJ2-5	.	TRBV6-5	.	TGTGCCAGCAGTTACGGGCCGAAAGAGACCCAGTACTTC	CASSYGPKETQYF
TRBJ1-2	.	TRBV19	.	TGTGCCAGTACCATGAGGGGGAAAACTTACTATGGCTACACCTTC	CASTMRGKTYYGYTF
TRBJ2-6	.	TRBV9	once	TGTGCCAGCAGCGATACAGGGGCCAACGTCCTGACTTTC	CASSDTGANVLTF
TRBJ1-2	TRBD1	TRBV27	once	TGTGCCAGCAGACCCAACGACAGGGATGGCTACACCTTC	CASRPNDRDGYTF
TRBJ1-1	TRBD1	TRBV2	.	TGTGCCAGCGGGACAGGGGTAGTTGAAGCTTTCTTT	CASGTGVVEAFF
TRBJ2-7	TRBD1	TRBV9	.	TGTGCCAGCAGCGGAGGGACAGGGGGCAGCTACGAGCAGTACTTC	CASSGGTGGSYEQYF
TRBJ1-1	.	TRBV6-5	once	TGTGCCAGCAGTTACTCGAATCATGGGAGCACTGAAGCTTTCTTT	CASSYSNHGSTEAFF
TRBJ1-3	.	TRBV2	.	TGTGCCAGCAGCCAAACAGGGACGGCCGGAAACACCATATATTTT	CASSQTGTAGNTIYF
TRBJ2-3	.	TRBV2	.	TGTGCCAGCAGTGCAGGGATCTACACAGATACGCAGTATTTT	CASSAGIYTDTQYF
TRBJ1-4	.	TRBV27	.	TGTGCCAGCAGTTTGTACGGTACTAATGAAAAACTGTTTTTT	CASSLYGTNEKLFF
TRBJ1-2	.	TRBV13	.	TGTGCCAGCAGCTTAGAACAGGCTAACTATGGCTACACCTTC	CASSLEQANYGYTF
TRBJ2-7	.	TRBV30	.	TGTGCCTGGAGTGTACCGCGGGGCGCCTACGAGCAGTACTTC	CAWSVPRGAYEQYF
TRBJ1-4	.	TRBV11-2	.	TGTGCCAGCAGCTTCGGTTCCAATGAAAAACTGTTTTTT	CASSFGSNEKLFF
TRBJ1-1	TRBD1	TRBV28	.	TGTGCCAGCAGTTATAGGGGGCGTTGGACTGAAGCTTTCTTT	CASSYRGRWTEAFF
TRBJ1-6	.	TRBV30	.	TGTGCCTGGAGACGGACAGAGAATTCACCCCTCCACTTT	CAWRRTENSPLHF
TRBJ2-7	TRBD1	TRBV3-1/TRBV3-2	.	TGTGCCAGCAGCCAAGAACCGACAGGGTCTTATTACGAGCAGTACTTC	CASSQEPTGSYYEQYF
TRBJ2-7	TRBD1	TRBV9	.	TGTGCCAGCAGCGCGACGACAGGGGGCTACGAGCAGTACTTC	CASSATTGGYEQYF
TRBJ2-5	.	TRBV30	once	TGTGCCTGGGGACGGGGGGCCAAAGAGACCCAGTACTTC	CAWGRGAKETQYF
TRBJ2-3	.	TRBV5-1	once	TGCGCCAGCAGCTTGGCTCTGAGTCTAGGTACAGATACGCAGTATTTT	CASSLALSLGTDTQYF
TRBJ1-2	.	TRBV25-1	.	TGTGCCAGCAGTCCAAGTCGAGGGTGGGTTAACTATGGCTACACCTTC	CASSPSRGWVNYGYTF
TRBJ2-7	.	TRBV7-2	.	TGTGCCAGCAGCTTAGAGGTGGGCCTGGTCGAGCAGTACTTC	CASSLEVGLVEQYF